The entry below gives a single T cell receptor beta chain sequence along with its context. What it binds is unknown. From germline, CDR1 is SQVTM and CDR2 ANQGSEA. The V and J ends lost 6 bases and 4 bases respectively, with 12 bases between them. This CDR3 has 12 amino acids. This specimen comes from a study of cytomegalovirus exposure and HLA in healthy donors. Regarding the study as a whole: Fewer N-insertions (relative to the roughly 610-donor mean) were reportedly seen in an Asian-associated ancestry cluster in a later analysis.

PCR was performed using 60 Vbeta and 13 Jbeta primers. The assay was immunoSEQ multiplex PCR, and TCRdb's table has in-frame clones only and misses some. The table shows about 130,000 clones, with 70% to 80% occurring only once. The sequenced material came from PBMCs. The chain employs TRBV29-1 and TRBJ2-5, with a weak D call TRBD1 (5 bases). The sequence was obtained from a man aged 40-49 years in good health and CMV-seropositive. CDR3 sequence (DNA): TGCAGCGTAGGGGCCAACCCAGAGACCCAGTACTTC. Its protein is CSVGANPETQYF.